Each of the 28 T cell receptor beta chains below was sequenced from the same sample in a study of control samples from healthy donors and cancer patients. Here immunoSEQ multiplex PCR was the method, and the copy in TCRdb shows in-frame clones only, minus some. The sample consists of 150,000 to 180,000 clones, over 85% of them appearing once. The sample consisted of blood. The receptors were sampled from a middle-aged man in good health.

This rearrangement joins TRBV2 to TRBJ1-4; no clear D. The CDR3 contains 13 residues. The germline gives CDR1 SNHLY, CDR2 FYNNEI. V lost 8 bases, J lost 8 bases, and 15 bases lay in between. In DNA, the CDR3 is TGTGCCAGCCATAGGGAGGCGGGCGAAAAACTGTTTTTT. Translated, it gives CASHREAGEKLFF.

The chain links TRBV9 to TRBJ2-6, with TRBD2 as a possible D gene (5 bases). With 4 bases removed from V and 2 bases from J, the gap between germline ends came to 7 bases. Germline assignment: CDR1 SGDLS and CDR2 YYNGEE. This CDR3 has 14 amino acids. The CDR3 here is CASSLGAGANVLTF. CDR3 DNA: TGTGCCAGCAGCCTCGGGGCTGGGGCCAACGTCCTGACTTTC.

This chain uses TRBV27 with TRBJ1-5; D remains unclear. Germline V gene sequence: CDR1 MNHEY, CDR2 SMNVEV (reference sequence). The V and J ends lost 2 bases and 3 bases respectively, with 8 bases between them. The CDR3 is 14 residues long. DNA for the CDR3: TGTGCCAGCAGTTTAGAGGCCCTCAATCAGCCCCAGCATTTT. Encoded protein: CASSLEALNQPQHF.

As concerns this clone: The junction and the germline gene differ at one end; a read error may be behind it. J is TRBJ1-1 and V is TRBV2, with 9 bases identical to TRBD1. CDR1 and CDR2 (germline): SNHLY, FYNNEI. This CDR3 has 11 amino acids. The CDR3 DNA reads as TGTGCCAGCAGTGAGGAGACAGGGGGGCTCTTT. Protein: CASSEETGGLF. The whole variable domain, filled in from reference TRBV2 and TRBJ1-1, reads EPEVTQTPSHQVTQMGQEVILRCVPISNHLYFYWYRQILGQKVEFLVSFYNNEISEKSEIFDDQFSVERPDGSNFTLKIRSTKLEDSAMYFCASSEETGGLFGQGTRLTVV.

The CDR3 protein is CAWTRGGSTDTQYF. The CDR3, as DNA: TGTGCCTGGACTCGTGGGGGCAGCACAGATACGCAGTATTTT. This sequence joins TRBV30 and TRBJ2-3, with a tentative D call TRBD1 (6 bases). The ends were cut back, 4 bases at V and 0 bases at J, with 11 bases in the middle. Germline values: CDR1 GTSNPN, CDR2 SVGIG (reference sequence). CDR3 length: 14 residues.

V gene TRBV28 combines with J gene TRBJ1-1; D might be TRBD1 (5 bases). Trimming shortened V by 8 bases and J by 6 bases, and 16 bases separated the two germline ends. The CDR3 covers 13 residues. Germline CDR1 reads MDHEN; CDR2 reads SYDVKM. This CDR3 reads CASQAGRDSEAFF. In nucleotides, the CDR3 is TGTGCCAGCCAGGCGGGGAGGGACTCTGAAGCTTTCTTT.

V gene TRBV4-3 combines with J gene TRBJ2-7, with D possibly matching TRBD2 (7 bases). Per germline, CDR1 LGHNA and CDR2 YSLEER. The length of the CDR3 is 17 residues. V lost 0 bases to trimming and J lost 0 bases, with 15 bases between them. In DNA, the CDR3 is TGCGCCAGCAGCCAAGAAGGCGGGGGCCCGCTCTCCTACGAGCAGTACTTC. As protein: CASSQEGGGPLSYEQYF.

The chain employs TRBV6-2 or TRBV6-3 and TRBJ1-5; D might be TRBD1 (5 bases). V lost 2 bases, J lost 5 bases, and 7 bases lay in between. CDR3 length: 13 amino acids. Germline CDR1 reads MNHEY; CDR2 reads SVGEGT. The CDR3 is CASSYRGDQPQHF. CDR3 DNA sequence: TGTGCCAGCAGTTACAGGGGAGATCAGCCCCAGCATTTT.

V usage is TRBV4-1 and J usage is TRBJ2-4; 8 bases are shared with TRBD2. Germline values: CDR1 MGHRA, CDR2 YSYEKL. The V and J ends lost 3 bases and 6 bases, in that order; junction bases with no gene match: 4. The CDR3 is 14 amino acids. In DNA form, the CDR3 reads TGCGCCAGCAGCCAGCTAGCGGGTACAAACATTCAGTACTTC. Translation gives CASSQLAGTNIQYF.

The chain couples TRBV27 to TRBJ2-7; 7 bases align to TRBD1. The CDR3 is 16 residues long. Losses at the gene ends were 5 bases for V and 5 bases for J; bases not matched to a gene: 15. Germline-derived CDR1 and CDR2 are MNHEY and SMNVEV (reference sequence). CDR3 protein: CASSPSWDSEGNEQYF. The CDR3 coding sequence is TGTGCCAGCAGTCCATCCTGGGACAGCGAGGGCAACGAGCAGTACTTC.

The V and J genes are TRBV19 and TRBJ2-6; maybe TRBD1 (5 bases). Deletions cut 1 base from V and 0 bases from J, with 10 bases between. This CDR3 has 17 amino acids. Germline-derived CDR1 and CDR2 are LNHDA and SQIVND (reference sequence). The CDR3: CASSIGGLYSGANVLTF. The CDR3 bases are TGTGCCAGTAGTATAGGGGGCCTTTACTCTGGGGCCAACGTCCTGACTTTC. Variable domain in full (rest from reference TRBV19 and TRBJ2-6): DGGITQSPKYLFRKEGQNVTLSCEQNLNHDAMYWYRQDPGQGLRLIYYSQIVNDFQKGDIAEGYSVSREKKESFPLTVTSAQKNPTAFYLCASSIGGLYSGANVLTFGAGSRLTVL.

The chain couples TRBV4-1 to TRBJ2-1; weak D call: TRBD1 (6 bases). Germline V gene sequence: CDR1 MGHRA, CDR2 YSYEKL. The CDR3 covers 14 residues. V lost 4 bases, J lost 6 bases, and 13 bases lay in between. Here the CDR3 DNA reads TGCGCCAGCAGCCGCCACGGACAGTCCAATGAGCAGTTCTTC. As protein: CASSRHGQSNEQFF.

The chain employs TRBV3-1 (or the pseudogene TRBV3-2) and TRBJ1-6, with unresolved D. Germline CDR1 reads LGHDT; CDR2 reads YNNKEL (reference sequence). The CDR3 covers 14 residues. The V gene lost 6 bases and the J gene lost 7 bases, with 13 bases spanning the gap. DNA of the CDR3: TGTGCCAGCAGTGTACTAGTGCGGAATTCACCCCTCCACTTT. The encoded protein is CASSVLVRNSPLHF.

V and J are TRBV18 and TRBJ1-4; D might be TRBD1 (5 bases). CDR3 size: 15 residues. Germline values: CDR1 KGHSH, CDR2 LQKENI. Trimming cost V 8 bases and J 4 bases, with 17 bases left between them. The CDR3 spells CASRPNPGVNEKLFF. The CDR3 DNA reads TGTGCCAGCCGACCCAATCCGGGGGTTAATGAAAAACTGTTTTTT.

The rearrangement links TRBV5-8 to TRBJ1-2; a weak D match, TRBD1 (5 bases). Between the trimmed V and J ends, which lost 4 bases and 8 bases, there was a span of 21 bases. Germline CDR1 is SGHTS and CDR2 is YDEGEE. The CDR3 is 15 amino acids. The CDR3 nucleotides read TGTGCCAGCAGCCGCCTGGTGGATGCGGGACGGGGCTACACCTTC. Encoded protein: CASSRLVDAGRGYTF.

This chain uses TRBV7-2 with TRBJ2-7; D is perhaps TRBD1 (6 bases). The length of the CDR3 is 15 residues. CDR1 SGHTA and CDR2 FQGNSA come from the germline V gene. Trimming pared 7 bases from V and 6 bases from J, leaving 22 bases between. CDR3 in amino acids: CASTLGATGIAEQYF. The CDR3 bases are TGTGCCAGCACCCTCGGGGCGACAGGAATCGCCGAGCAGTACTTC.

The rearrangement links TRBV18 to TRBJ1-1; 10 bases agree with TRBD1. The CDR3 is 15 residues long. In germline, CDR1 is KGHSH, CDR2 LQKENI. Germline trimming cut 3 bases from V and 6 bases from J; bases unmatched to any gene: 7. DNA for the CDR3: TGTGCCAGCTCACCTGGACAGGGGGGCTCTGCTGAAGCTTTCTTT. This encodes CASSPGQGGSAEAFF.

V usage is TRBV3-1 (or the pseudogene TRBV3-2) and J usage is TRBJ2-7; the match to TRBD1 covers 8 bases. J was trimmed by 6 bases and V by 0 bases; bases with no gene match: 7. The V gene's germline CDR1 is LGHDT and CDR2 YNNKEL (reference sequence). This CDR3 has 15 amino acids. The DNA for the CDR3 is TGTGCCAGCAGCCAAGAAGGCGGCAGGGGGCGCGAGCAGTACTTC. Translating gives CASSQEGGRGREQYF.

This clone was detected only once. This chain joins TRBV30 and TRBJ2-1; 7 bases map to TRBD2. The CDR3 spans 15 residues. Germline V gene data show CDR1 as GTSNPN and CDR2 as SVGIG (reference sequence). Trimming took 0 bases from V and 4 from J; bases not matched to a gene: 6. The CDR3 is CAWSVRGGVYNEQFF. In DNA, the CDR3 is TGTGCCTGGAGTGTACGTGGGGGGGTATACAATGAGCAGTTCTTC.

This chain links TRBV7-8 with TRBJ2-3; tentatively, D is TRBD2 (6 bases). This CDR3 spans 17 amino acids. V was cut by 3 bases and J by 5 bases, with 21 bases left in between. Germline V lookup: CDR1 SGHVS, CDR2 FQNEAQ. CDR3 bases: TGTGCCAGCAGCTTGGAGGGACTGCTTGGTCTGGGAGATACGCAGTATTTT. This encodes CASSLEGLLGLGDTQYF.

The CDR3 reads CASQGDYGYTF. CDR3 coding DNA: TGTGCCAGCCAGGGAGACTATGGCTACACCTTC. The genes are TRBV7-9 and TRBJ1-2; D possibly corresponds to TRBD1 (5 bases). V was shortened by 8 bases and J by 3 bases, with 7 bases between the two germline ends. This CDR3 spans 11 amino acids. The V gene's germline CDR1 is SEHNR and CDR2 FQNEAQ (reference sequence). The entire variable domain, with the rest obtained from reference TRBV7-9 and TRBJ1-2, is as follows: DTGVSQNPRHKITKRGQNVTFRCDPISEHNRLYWYRQTLGQGPEFLTYFQNEAQLEKSRLLSDRFSAERPKGSFSTLEIQRTEQGDSAMYLCASQGDYGYTFGSGTRLTVV.

The genes are TRBV4-3 and TRBJ2-2; D remains unclear. The CDR3 spans 17 residues. The ends were cut back, 1 base at V and 6 bases at J, with 18 bases in the middle. Germline V lookup: CDR1 LGHNA, CDR2 YSLEER. CDR3 DNA sequence: TGCGCCAGCAGCCAAGGAATAGTCGGATCAGGCGCCGGGGAGCTGTTTTTT. This gives the protein CASSQGIVGSGAGELFF.

The chain uses TRBV11-2 and TRBJ2-7, with TRBD2 as a possible D gene (8 bases). The CDR3 runs to 17 residues. The germline V gene has CDR1 SGHAT and CDR2 FQNNGV. Trimming pared 0 bases from V and 0 bases from J, leaving 15 bases between. DNA of the CDR3: TGTGCCAGCAGCTTAGATAGGGGGCGGGGGGCCTCCTACGAGCAGTACTTC. This translates into CASSLDRGRGASYEQYF.

The chain links TRBV12-3 or TRBV12-4 to TRBJ1-5, with a possible D match to TRBD1 (5 bases). The CDR3 covers 13 residues. V was cut by 7 bases and J by 7 bases, with 14 bases left in between. CDR3: CASTPGEIQPQHF. The CDR3 nucleotides read TGTGCCAGCACACCGGGGGAGATCCAGCCCCAGCATTTT.

A single count supports this clone. The chain has TRBV2 and TRBJ1-5; D perhaps matches TRBD1 (6 bases). The CDR3 loop spans 14 amino acids. Per the germline V gene, CDR1 is SNHLY and CDR2 is FYNNEI. Trimming took 8 bases from V and 9 from J, leaving 20 bases between them. The CDR3 sequence: CASGRGQGLGPQHF. In DNA form, the CDR3 reads TGTGCCAGCGGAAGAGGCCAGGGGTTAGGGCCCCAGCATTTT.

The chain has TRBV5-1 and TRBJ1-4; D perhaps matches TRBD1 (6 bases). Trimming removed 2 bases at V and 5 bases at J, with 13 bases between. CDR1 and CDR2 from the germline V gene are SGHRS and YFSETQ. The CDR3 spans 15 residues. The CDR3 loop reads CASSFAGDPNEKLFF. The DNA of the CDR3 is TGCGCCAGCAGCTTTGCAGGGGACCCAAATGAAAAACTGTTTTTT.

This rearrangement joins TRBV6-5 to TRBJ2-5; 9 nucleotides match TRBD1. The CDR3 covers 13 residues. Germline CDR1 and CDR2: MNHEY and SVGAGI. J lost 5 bases, V lost 6 bases, and 4 bases had no gene match. The CDR3 spells CASRTGGSETQYF. The DNA of the CDR3 is TGTGCCAGCAGAACAGGGGGCTCGGAGACCCAGTACTTC.

The chain uses TRBV11-2 and TRBJ2-2; D perhaps matches TRBD1 (6 bases). This CDR3 is 15 amino acids long. Trimming took off 1 base at V and 6 bases at J, with 12 bases between the two ends. Germline V CDR1 and CDR2: SGHAT, FQNNGV. This CDR3 is CASSLGHRVAGELFF. The CDR3 DNA follows: TGTGCCAGCAGCTTAGGCCACAGGGTCGCCGGGGAGCTGTTTTTT.